A selection of T cell receptor beta chains follows, all from one sample in a study of graft-versus-host responses after intestinal transplantation. TCRdb's copy holds only in-frame clones and misses some; the assay was immunoSEQ multiplex PCR. The sample contains approximately 12,000 clones, roughly 80% of which appear only once. The sequencing used PBMCs, collected almost 310 days after intestinal transplant. These receptors all come from a human patient who received an intestinal transplant, so some T cells may come from the graft donor. Each CDR3 is given with its conserved first and last residue. Fields, in order: CDR3 length, clone size, D gene, J gene, V gene, CDR3 DNA, CDR3 protein. D genes are given only for firm matches. Some rows have no size entry. The others give once, few or many, or a class for an expanded clone.

15	once	NA	TRBJ2-7	TRBV5-1	TGCGCCAGCAGCTTGGTAAGGGACTTATCCTACGAGCAGTACTTC	CASSLVRDLSYEQYF
17	NA	NA	TRBJ1-5	TRBV5-1	TGCGCCAGCAGCTTTGGACCCCTCGGGAAAAGCAATCAGCCCCAGCATTTT	CASSFGPLGKSNQPQHF
14	few	NA	TRBJ1-1	TRBV5-1	TGCGCCAGCAGCCTCTCGGGGGCGAACACTGAAGCTTTCTTT	CASSLSGANTEAFF
16	few	NA	TRBJ1-2	TRBV7-9	TGTGCCAGCAGCTTACTAAACCGGGCCTCGCGGTATGGCTACACCTTC	CASSLLNRASRYGYTF
13	NA	TRBD1	TRBJ1-2	TRBV27	TGTGCCAGCTCCGCAGGGGGTATCTATGGCTACACCTTC	CASSAGGIYGYTF
14	NA	NA	TRBJ2-5	TRBV11-2	TGTGCCAGCAGCCGGGACGTCAATAGGGAGACCCAGTACTTC	CASSRDVNRETQYF
15	NA	TRBD1	TRBJ1-1	TRBV29-1	TGCAGCGCCCCCGCAGGGGGCGGGTTGAACACTGAAGCTTTCTTT	CSAPAGGGLNTEAFF
13	NA	NA	TRBJ2-5	TRBV5-6	TGTGCCAGCAGCCGCGGGACAGCAGAGACCCAGTACTTC	CASSRGTAETQYF
13	few	NA	TRBJ1-5	TRBV6-1	TGTGCCAGCAGTGAAGACAGGGTTCAGCCCCAGCATTTT	CASSEDRVQPQHF
16	NA	TRBD1	TRBJ2-7	TRBV28	TGTGCCAGCAGTCCGTCCCGGACAGGTATCGCCTACGAGCAGTACTTC	CASSPSRTGIAYEQYF
14	NA	TRBD2	TRBJ2-4	TRBV5-6	TGTGCCAGCAGCGCCCCGGGACTAGTGAACATTCAGTACTTC	CASSAPGLVNIQYF
15	few	NA	TRBJ1-1	TRBV4-1	TGCGCCAGCAGCCAAGAGTCCAGGTATGGCACTGAAGCTTTCTTT	CASSQESRYGTEAFF